This T cell receptor beta chain is drawn from a study of cytomegalovirus exposure and HLA in healthy donors. Primers for the PCR totalled 60 Vbeta and 13 Jbeta. Data came from immunoSEQ multiplex PCR; TCRdb stores just in-frame clones and leaves some out. The repertoire holds roughly 48,000 clones, around 73% seen once, with around 3.4% in the top ten. As for this clone: Its antigen is not identified.

Trimming cost V 4 bases and J 8 bases, with 18 bases left between them. The V gene's germline CDR1 is SGHDT and CDR2 YYEEEE. The CDR3 runs 14 residues. Donors showed nominal health when sampled, although they likely had unrecorded immune exposures. Study-wide points: Earlier analysis found most TCR beta V segments productive about 87% or about 30% of the time. Researchers reported in a later analysis that a missense DCLRE1C variant was tied to TCR beta V- and J-gene trimming.

Sequenced: PBMCs. V usage is TRBV5-6 and J usage is TRBJ1-1; a possible D gene is TRBD1 (6 bases). The receptor was derived from a woman aged 30 to 39 in good health and CMV-seronegative. The CDR3 sequence: CASSHRDIQLEAFF. The CDR3 DNA reads TGTGCCAGCAGCCACCGGGACATACAATTGGAAGCTTTCTTT.